This TCR beta chain comes out of a study of identical twins. MiXCR, run by TCRdb on the 5' RACE reads, gives a single entry per CDR3 protein. The sample consists of approximately 500,000 distinct CDR3 sequences, over 12% of them appearing once. This clonotype showed up just a few times. Its antigen is as yet unknown. Study-wide findings and caveats: Abundant beta clonotypes from cord blood had fewer insertions, unlike memory repertoires, which showed none. Because invariant MAIT and iNKT cells could be present, zero-insertion analyses could be partly confounded.

The CDR3 has 14 amino acids. Germline V lookup: CDR1 DFQATT, CDR2 SNEGSKA (reference sequence). V dropped 7 bases and J dropped 12; count of bases not matched to a gene: 13. Each donor (without exception) was a healthy Caucasian. The data also belong to a second study, concerning yellow fever vaccine responses in identical twins.

Sequencing input: CD4+ T cells sorted from blood. This receptor was identified in a woman younger than 35 in good health. V usage is TRBV20-1 and J usage is TRBJ1-6; TRBD1 matches 9 bases. In DNA, the CDR3 is TGCAGTGTGGAACACCGGGACAGGGAACGACCCCTCCACTTT. This sequence encodes CSVEHRDRERPLHF.